This T cell receptor beta chain was retrieved from a study of vaccination effects on CD4 cells after COVID-19 (dated by TCRdb to 2022 to 2024). Describing the broader study: Participants received two doses of either the BNT162b2 or the mRNA-1273 mRNA SARS-CoV-2 vaccine. Cultures from other donors in the study were sequenced using the Oncomine TCR Beta short-read assay on an Illumina iSeq 100. SARS-CoV-2 spike-specific CD4+ TCR repertoires were compared before and after mRNA vaccination in COVID-19 convalescent patients and in infection-naive vaccine recipients. A total of 9 to 11 COVID-19 convalescent patients and several SARS-CoV-2-naive healthy vaccine recipients were included in the full study. Pre-vaccine samples from a couple of convalescent patients were drawn 16 days and one week before the first dose, 142 and 148 days after COVID-19 diagnosis. Study-level results and caveats: The study was limited by a small number of convalescent patients and lacked early post-infection timepoints. Both infection-induced and vaccine-induced clones contracted markedly at late post-vaccination timepoints, which is consistent with waning T cell responses. In convalescent patients, the post-vaccine spike-reactive repertoire was composed mainly of new vaccine-induced clones that were largely distinct from infection-induced clones.

Libraries were constructed by the immunoSEQ multiplex PCR assay. TCR beta CDR3 sequencing was performed on DNA from the cultured, isolated CD4+ T cells. Per the authors' processing: Non-productive TCR sequences were removed, reads were trimmed to the CDR3 region, and CDR3s of at least 7 amino acids were retained. The MANAFEST web app was used to identify antigen-specific clonotypes by comparing expansion in peptide wells with expansion in reference cultures. To be called positive, a clone needed expansion at FDR<0.05 compared with the reference and with all other wells, an odds ratio greater than 5, and a frequency greater than 0.1% in two replicate wells. A clonotype was called cross-reactive if it was significantly expanded both in SARS-CoV-2 spike wells and in at least one common cold coronavirus spike condition. Using the stringdist R package, CDR3 similarity was measured by Levenshtein distance, and unrooted trees were constructed with ape in R 3.6.1. TCRdb obtained this table from immuneACCESS and retained in-frame rearrangements with V and J assigned. These tables miss some clones; where compared with another copy, unresolved V genes account for less than half of the shortfall, and the remainder is unexplained. Clonal size and the V and J genes are those of that table, whereas D and trimming came from the DNA. Recorded for this sample are around 19,000 clones; roughly 80% of them occurred a single time. The top ten constitute about 38% of the sample.

The CDR3, cysteine through phenylalanine, is 15 amino acids long. CDR3 DNA is the only sequence kept; it has 45 bases, read in frame from the first base. V is trimmed back by 3 bases and J by 4 bases, and the junction contains 8 bases that no gene match accounts for. CDR1 and CDR2 (MGHDK, SYGVNS) derive from the germline V gene. This clone occurred a few times. Which antigen it targets is not known. No much larger clone exists at a distance of one base, and base qualities are not known. To identify antigen-specific CD4+ T cell clonotypes by their expansion, the ViraFEST assay first stimulated PBMC with viral peptide pools and then applied TCR sequencing. After 10 days of culture, CD4+ T cells were isolated with the EasySep CD4+ T cell isolation kit. Convalescent patients had PCR-confirmed SARS-CoV-2 infection between March and December 2020, before Alpha, Beta and Delta variants emerged in the United States. Roughly 1.9 million PBMC per well were cultured with approximately 10 ug/ml peptides in IMDM containing 5% human AB serum, about 9.7 IU/ml IL-2 and gentamicin. On days 3 and 7, half of the culture medium was replaced with fresh IL-2-containing medium. Unless otherwise noted, each peptide stimulation condition was cultured in triplicate wells. PBMC were separated from whole blood using Ficoll-Paque Plus gradient centrifugation and were then either cryopreserved at -140C or used fresh. Genomic DNA was extracted from cultured CD4+ T cells with the QIAamp micro DNA kit.

This receptor was obtained from a human donor who had a prior SARS-CoV-2 infection. This sample comprised CD4+ T cells from PBMCs cultured with a peptide pool, obtained before COVID-19 vaccination. In this chain, TRBV25-1 is recombined with TRBJ2-7; the central 8 bases match TRBD1. The nucleotide sequence reads TGTGCCAGCAGTGACCCAGGGACAGGAGGATACGAGCAGTACTTC. This gives the protein CASSDPGTGGYEQYF.